This TCR beta chain came from a study of blood T cells in healthy people across ages. Overall study findings and caveats: Age brought a roughly linear fall in TCR beta diversity measured per million T cells. Long-lived and aged donors differed, with more naive CD4+ cells and higher diversity in the long-lived.

This CDR3 is 16 amino acids long. Germline V gives CDR1 SGDLS, CDR2 YYNGEE. The J segment lost 4 bases and the V segment lost 3 bases, leaving 10 bases of the junction unmatched. Then a second PCR, running about 6 to 12 cycles, was carried out with a sample-barcoded 5' primer and a J-beta primer mix. Every sample gave at least 3 million paired-end reads containing CDR3. Each CDR3 protein gets one entry after TCRdb re-called the 5' RACE reads with MiXCR. Counted here are roughly 1,300,000 distinct CDR3 sequences, approximately 59% occurring once; the ten biggest clones make up 6.5% to 8%. With respect to this clonotype: The antigen is not known.

V and J are TRBV9 and TRBJ2-1, with TRBD2 identical over 7 bases. What was sequenced was blood. This TCR was sampled from a young man in good health. For the CDR3, the DNA is TGTGCCAGCAGCGAGGGTGGAAGCGGGATTTACAATGAGCAGTTCTTC. Protein product: CASSEGGSGIYNEQFF.